The rows below give T cell receptor beta chains drawn from one sample of a study of blood T cell repertoires in COVID-19. Clones were sequenced by immunoSEQ multiplex PCR, and TCRdb holds only the in-frame ones, with some missing. This table has over 250,000 clones, about 88% appearing once. Sequenced material: PBMCs or T cells enriched from blood (not recorded which). These TCRs come from a woman in her forties or fifties who had recovered from COVID-19. Both conserved end residues are part of each CDR3. The order of the fields is CDR3 DNA, CDR3 protein, V gene, clone size, D gene, J gene, CDR3 length. A D gene is named only where the DNA matches it firmly. Size is stated for part of the rows, as once, few or many counts, or as a class when the clone is expanded.

TGCGCCAGCAGCTCGGGACTAGCGGCCCTAGAGACCCAGTACTTC,CASSSGLAALETQYF,TRBV5-1,.,TRBD2,TRBJ2-5,15
TGCGCCAGTTCATTTGGGGCAGACATCTTGAACACTGAAGCTTTCTTT,CASSFGADILNTEAFF,TRBV5-1,.,.,TRBJ1-1,16
TGTGCCAATTCCGGGGGACGGAACACTGAAGCTTTCTTT,CANSGGRNTEAFF,TRBV10-3,.,.,TRBJ1-1,13
TGTGCCAGCGTAGGGGGCGCGGGGCAGCCCCAGCATTTT,CASVGGAGQPQHF,TRBV6-5,once,TRBD1,TRBJ1-5,13
TGTGCCAGCAGTTTATCTAGCGGGAGGGCCAAACACGAGCAGTACTTC,CASSLSSGRAKHEQYF,TRBV27,.,TRBD2,TRBJ2-7,16
TGCGCCAGTTCTAGCGACCTTTACAATGAGCAGTTCTTC,CASSSDLYNEQFF,TRBV5-1,.,.,TRBJ2-1,13
TGCGCCAGCAGCCAAGACCTGACAGTGGGGAACACCATATATTTT,CASSQDLTVGNTIYF,TRBV4-3,.,.,TRBJ1-3,15
TGTGCCAGCAGCTTGGAAGGACACCACCCCGGGCAGTACTTC,CASSLEGHHPGQYF,TRBV5-6,.,.,TRBJ2-7,14
TGCGCCAGCCGCTCCGCAGGGGGCGGCGGGGAGCTGTTTTTT,CASRSAGGGGELFF,TRBV5-1,.,TRBD1,TRBJ2-2,14
TGTGCCAGCAGGAGGAACACTGAAGCTTTCTTT,CASRRNTEAFF,TRBV2,.,.,TRBJ1-1,11
TGTGCCAGCAGCCCCCTCGTTGGACAGGGAGCCTACGAGCAGTACTTC,CASSPLVGQGAYEQYF,TRBV7-2,.,TRBD1,TRBJ2-7,16
TGTGCCCCTAAACTAGCGGGAGGCCCCTCCTACGAGCAGTACTTC,CAPKLAGGPSYEQYF,TRBV6-5,.,TRBD2,TRBJ2-7,15
TGTGCCAGCAGTCTCGAACCCGACAGGGTATGGGCAACGGTCAATCAGCCCCAGCATTTT,CASSLEPDRVWATVNQPQHF,TRBV21-1,.,.,TRBJ1-5,20
TGTGCCAGCAGCTGGTGGAGCGGGGGACCCTACGAGCAGTACTTC,CASSWWSGGPYEQYF,TRBV5-5,.,TRBD2,TRBJ2-7,15
TGTGCCAGCAGCCGCGGACTAGCGGGAGGTCAGGTCGGGGAGCTGTTTTTT,CASSRGLAGGQVGELFF,TRBV5-4,.,TRBD2,TRBJ2-2,17
TGCGCCAGCAGCCAAGGCGGGGGCTCCTACAATGAGCAGTTCTTC,CASSQGGGSYNEQFF,TRBV4-1,.,TRBD2,TRBJ2-1,15
TGTGCCACCAGTGCTGTAGGGGCTAGCGGGATGGTTGGGTCCTACAATGAGCAGTTCTTC,CATSAVGASGMVGSYNEQFF,TRBV24-1,.,TRBD2,TRBJ2-1,20
TGTGCCAGCAGCAGACAGGGGCGCAATGGGGAGCTGTTTTTT,CASSRQGRNGELFF,TRBV5-6,.,TRBD1,TRBJ2-2,14
TGCAGTGCTAGTTCGCAGATGAACACTGAAGCTTTCTTT,CSASSQMNTEAFF,TRBV20-1,.,.,TRBJ1-1,13
TGTGCCAGCAGTGATCGACACCAGTCGCAGCCCCAGCATTTT,CASSDRHQSQPQHF,TRBV25-1,.,.,TRBJ1-5,14
TGTGCCATCAGTGGGGGCCCGGACGGAGCTAACTATGGCTACACCTTC,CAISGGPDGANYGYTF,TRBV10-3,.,.,TRBJ1-2,16
TGTGCCTGGAGTGTACAGCGGGGCTACAATGAGCAGTTCTTC,CAWSVQRGYNEQFF,TRBV30,.,TRBD2,TRBJ2-1,14
TGTGCCAGCAGTTACGCAGGACTAGCAAACACCGGGGAGCTGTTTTTT,CASSYAGLANTGELFF,TRBV6-5,.,TRBD2,TRBJ2-2,16
TGTGCCAGCAGCTTAGGACAGGGAAGGTACATTCAGTACTTC,CASSLGQGRYIQYF,TRBV7-8,.,TRBD1,TRBJ2-4,14
TGTGCCAGCAGCTCCGGGAGCTCCTACAATGAGCAGTTCTTC,CASSSGSSYNEQFF,TRBV7-2,.,.,TRBJ2-1,14
TGTGCCAGCAGCTTAACGTCCAGCGGCACTGAAGCTTTCTTT,CASSLTSSGTEAFF,TRBV7-2,few,.,TRBJ1-1,14
TGTGCCAGCAGCAAAGCAAGATCCGGGACAGTGAAAAACATTCAGTACTTC,CASSKARSGTVKNIQYF,TRBV21-1,.,.,TRBJ2-4,17
TGTGCCAGCAGCTTAGGTTTTTGGCCGCCGTACGAGCAGTACTTC,CASSLGFWPPYEQYF,TRBV13,.,.,TRBJ2-7,15
TGCGCCAGCAGCGACTTAGGGACAGGGGGAAACAATGAGCAGTTCTTC,CASSDLGTGGNNEQFF,TRBV10-1,.,TRBD1,TRBJ2-1,16
TGTGCCAGCAGTTACGAGGGGACAGCGCCAAAGGGACCCCTCCACTTT,CASSYEGTAPKGPLHF,TRBV27,.,TRBD1,TRBJ1-6,16
TGTGCCAGCAGTTTAGAGGGTTACGAGCAGTACTTC,CASSLEGYEQYF,TRBV27,.,.,TRBJ2-7,12
TGTGCCAGCAGCCTCCGACAGGGGGCGATCTCCTACAATGAGCAGTTCTTC,CASSLRQGAISYNEQFF,TRBV7-3,.,TRBD1,TRBJ2-1,17